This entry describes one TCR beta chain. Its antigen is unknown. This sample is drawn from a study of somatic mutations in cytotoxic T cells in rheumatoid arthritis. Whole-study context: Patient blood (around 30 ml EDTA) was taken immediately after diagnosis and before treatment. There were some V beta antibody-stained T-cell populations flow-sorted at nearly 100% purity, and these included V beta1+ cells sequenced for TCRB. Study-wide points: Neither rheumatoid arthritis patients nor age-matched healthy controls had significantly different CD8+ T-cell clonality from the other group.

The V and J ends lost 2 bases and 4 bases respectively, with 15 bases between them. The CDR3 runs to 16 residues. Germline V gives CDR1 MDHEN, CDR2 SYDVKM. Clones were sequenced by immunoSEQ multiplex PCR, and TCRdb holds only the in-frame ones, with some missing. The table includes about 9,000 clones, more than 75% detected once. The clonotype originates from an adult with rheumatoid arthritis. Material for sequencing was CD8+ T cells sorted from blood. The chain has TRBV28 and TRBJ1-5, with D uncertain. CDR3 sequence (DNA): TGTGCCAGCAGTTTAGCCGTCTATTCGGGAAATCAGCCCCAGCATTTT. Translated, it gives CASSLAVYSGNQPQHF.